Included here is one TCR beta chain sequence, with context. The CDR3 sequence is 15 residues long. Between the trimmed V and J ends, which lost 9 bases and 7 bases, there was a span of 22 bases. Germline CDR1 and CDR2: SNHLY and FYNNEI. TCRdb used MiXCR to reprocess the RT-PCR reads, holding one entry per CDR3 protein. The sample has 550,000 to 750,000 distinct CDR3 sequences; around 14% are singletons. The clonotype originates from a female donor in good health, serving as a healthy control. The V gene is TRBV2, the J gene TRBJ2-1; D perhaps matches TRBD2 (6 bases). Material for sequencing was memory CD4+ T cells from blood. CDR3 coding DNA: TGTGCCAGGGGTCTTTACGGGAGATCGGGAAATGAGCAGTTCTTC. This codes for CARGLYGRSGNEQFF.